This T cell receptor (beta chain) was captured by sequencing in a study of shared clonotypes between healthy human individuals. Overall study: Plates per donor: three CD4 naive, three CD4 memory, two CD8 naive, one CD8 memory.

It was at deep level that the assay was run. Assay: immunoSEQ multiplex PCR; the TCRdb copy retains only in-frame clones and omits some. The sample consists of over 2 million clones, just under 95% of them appearing once. CDR1 and CDR2 (germline): SQVTM, ANQGSEA. V lost 2 bases and J lost 0, with 9 bases in between. This CDR3 has 14 residues. This clonotype was sampled from a man between 18 and 35 years old in good health. Some clones in this sample may be carry-over from other donors' samples. This chain joins TRBV29-1 and TRBJ2-3; D uncertain. The sequenced sample consisted of naive CD4+ T cells from PBMCs. As for subset: CD45RA+ positively selected. The CDR3 reads CSVERLLSTDTQYF. Here the CDR3 DNA reads TGCAGCGTTGAACGTTTGTTGAGCACAGATACGCAGTATTTT.